A selection of T cell receptor beta chains follows, all from one sample in a study of response to subunit inactivated influenza vaccine. One entry per CDR3 protein results from TCRdb running MiXCR on the RT-PCR reads. Among 500,000 to 600,000 distinct CDR3 sequences listed, about 11% were seen once. These data were likewise used in another study, on T cells expressing NK-cell markers.

The specimen was PBMCs from blood, collected on the day of vaccination. These receptors all come from a man aged 50 to 60 who received an inactivated influenza vaccine. Each CDR3 is given with its conserved first and last residue. A D gene is named only where the DNA matches it firmly. The listing skips clone size in some rows; elsewhere it reads once, few, many or a size class.

V: TRBV20-1; J: TRBJ2-3; size: few; length: 14; D: TRBD2; CDR3: CSADGSGGTDTQYF; DNA: TGCAGTGCTGACGGAAGCGGGGGAACAGATACGCAGTATTTT
V: TRBV20-1; J: TRBJ2-5; size: few; length: 13; D: .; CDR3: CSANASPSETQYF; DNA: TGCAGTGCTAACGCTAGCCCGTCTGAGACCCAGTACTTC
V: TRBV9; J: TRBJ2-5; size: .; length: 17; D: TRBD2; CDR3: CASSRPTSGNRQETQYF; DNA: TGTGCCAGCAGCCGACCCACTAGCGGGAACCGACAAGAGACCCAGTACTTC
V: TRBV28; J: TRBJ1-5; size: few; length: 13; D: TRBD1; CDR3: CATGTESNQPQHF; DNA: TGTGCCACCGGGACAGAGAGCAATCAGCCCCAGCATTTT
V: TRBV5-6; J: TRBJ2-7; size: few; length: 14; D: TRBD1; CDR3: CASSFGQVGSEQYF; DNA: TGTGCCAGCAGCTTTGGACAGGTAGGGAGCGAGCAGTACTTC
V: TRBV9; J: TRBJ2-3; size: .; length: 16; D: .; CDR3: CASSISGLGFTDTQYF; DNA: TGTGCCAGCAGCATATCAGGCCTCGGATTCACAGATACGCAGTATTTT
V: TRBV4-2; J: TRBJ2-2; size: .; length: 17; D: TRBD2; CDR3: CASSQGPAGVGAGELFF; DNA: TGTGCCAGCAGCCAAGGTCCCGCGGGGGTCGGAGCCGGGGAGCTGTTTTTT
V: TRBV12-3/TRBV12-4; J: TRBJ2-1; size: .; length: 14; D: .; CDR3: CASSSGEAYNEQFF; DNA: TGTGCCAGCAGTTCCGGCGAAGCCTACAATGAGCAGTTCTTC
V: TRBV20-1; J: TRBJ2-7; size: .; length: 14; D: .; CDR3: CSAGSGGGSYEQYF; DNA: TGCAGTGCTGGGAGCGGAGGGGGCTCCTACGAGCAGTACTTC
V: TRBV20-1; J: TRBJ2-1; size: few; length: 13; D: TRBD2; CDR3: CSATGLAGREQFF; DNA: TGCAGTGCCACGGGACTAGCGGGGCGTGAGCAGTTCTTC
V: TRBV28; J: TRBJ2-7; size: few; length: 14; D: .; CDR3: CASSFPSRPYEQYF; DNA: TGTGCCAGCAGTTTCCCGTCACGACCCTACGAGCAGTACTTC
V: TRBV29-1; J: TRBJ2-2; size: few; length: 15; D: TRBD2; CDR3: CSVSGTSGSTGELFF; DNA: TGCAGCGTTTCCGGGACTAGCGGGAGTACCGGGGAGCTGTTTTTT
V: TRBV4-1; J: TRBJ2-2; size: .; length: 20; D: TRBD2; CDR3: CASSRIPGTSGTEHTGELFF; DNA: TGCGCCAGCAGCCGAATACCCGGGACTAGCGGGACAGAGCACACCGGGGAGCTGTTTTTT
V: TRBV4-1; J: TRBJ1-2; size: many; length: 15; D: .; CDR3: CASSPQPGPNYGYTF; DNA: TGCGCCAGCAGCCCGCAGCCGGGACCTAACTATGGCTACACCTTC
V: TRBV27; J: TRBJ2-3; size: .; length: 15; D: TRBD2; CDR3: CASSLTAGSTDTQYF; DNA: TGTGCCAGCAGTTTAACAGCGGGAAGCACAGATACGCAGTATTTT
V: TRBV29-1; J: TRBJ2-3; size: many; length: 14; D: .; CDR3: CSVLGETSTDTQYF; DNA: TGCAGCGTTCTGGGGGAGACTAGCACAGATACGCAGTATTTT
V: TRBV21-1; J: TRBJ1-1; size: few; length: 17; D: .; CDR3: CASREWLTGGRNTEAFF; DNA: TGTGCCAGCAGGGAGTGGTTAACCGGGGGCCGGAACACTGAAGCTTTCTTT
V: TRBV5-1; J: TRBJ2-1; size: many; length: 13; D: .; CDR3: CASSSYSYNEQFF; DNA: TGCGCCAGCAGCTCTTACTCCTACAATGAGCAGTTCTTC
V: TRBV7-2; J: TRBJ2-1; size: .; length: 15; D: TRBD2; CDR3: CASSELAGGPYEQFF; DNA: TGTGCCAGCAGCGAGCTAGCGGGGGGGCCTTATGAGCAGTTCTTC
V: TRBV7-9; J: TRBJ2-2; size: many; length: 13; D: .; CDR3: CASSSGRAGELFF; DNA: TGTGCCAGCAGTTCCGGACGTGCCGGGGAGCTGTTTTTT
V: TRBV27; J: TRBJ2-3; size: few; length: 16; D: TRBD2; CDR3: CASSFGTSASTDTQYF; DNA: TGTGCCAGCAGTTTCGGGACTAGCGCTAGCACAGATACGCAGTATTTT
V: TRBV20-1; J: TRBJ1-2; size: few; length: 11; D: .; CDR3: CSAIGLYGYTF; DNA: TGCAGTGCTATAGGCCTCTATGGCTACACCTTC
V: TRBV5-6; J: TRBJ2-2; size: .; length: 13; D: .; CDR3: CASQGTNTGELFF; DNA: TGTGCCTCCCAGGGCACGAACACCGGGGAGCTGTTTTTT
V: TRBV9; J: TRBJ2-5; size: few; length: 15; D: .; CDR3: CASSVEGAFGETQYF; DNA: TGTGCCAGCAGCGTAGAAGGGGCGTTCGGGGAGACCCAGTACTTC
V: TRBV24-1; J: TRBJ2-2; size: few; length: 11; D: .; CDR3: CATSRVGELFF; DNA: TGTGCCACCAGTAGGGTCGGGGAGCTGTTTTTT
V: TRBV6-5; J: TRBJ2-2; size: few; length: 17; D: .; CDR3: CASSYFRVPSNTGELFF; DNA: TGTGCCAGCAGTTACTTCAGGGTTCCTTCGAACACCGGGGAGCTGTTTTTT
V: TRBV7-3; J: TRBJ2-3; size: .; length: 17; D: TRBD2; CDR3: CASSSGTSVTSTDTQYF; DNA: TGTGCCAGCAGCTCAGGGACTAGCGTTACAAGCACAGATACGCAGTATTTT
V: TRBV5-1; J: TRBJ2-7; size: many; length: 14; D: TRBD1; CDR3: CASSLGTGVHEQYF; DNA: TGCGCCAGCAGCCTGGGGACAGGGGTCCACGAGCAGTACTTC
V: TRBV6-2/TRBV6-3; J: TRBJ2-7; size: many; length: 13; D: .; CDR3: CASSYNRPYEQYF; DNA: TGTGCCAGCAGTTACAACCGACCCTACGAGCAGTACTTC
V: TRBV5-1; J: TRBJ2-1; size: few; length: 16; D: TRBD2; CDR3: CASSLSTSGTYNEQFF; DNA: TGCGCCAGCAGCTTGAGTACTAGCGGGACCTACAATGAGCAGTTCTTC
V: TRBV3-1; J: TRBJ2-5; size: few; length: 15; D: .; CDR3: CASSPSLVLQETQYF; DNA: TGTGCCAGCAGCCCATCCCTAGTACTCCAAGAGACCCAGTACTTC
V: TRBV4-2; J: TRBJ2-7; size: .; length: 16; D: .; CDR3: CASSQESAPSSYEQYF; DNA: TGTGCCAGCAGCCAAGAGTCAGCGCCCAGCTCCTACGAGCAGTACTTC
V: TRBV10-3; J: TRBJ2-4; size: .; length: 14; D: .; CDR3: CAISDSARSDIQYF; DNA: TGTGCCATCAGTGATTCCGCCAGGTCGGACATTCAGTACTTC
V: TRBV7-9; J: TRBJ1-6; size: few; length: 15; D: TRBD1; CDR3: CASSAGVRGGSPLHF; DNA: TGTGCCAGCAGCGCAGGAGTCAGGGGGGGGTCACCCCTCCACTTT
V: TRBV10-3; J: TRBJ2-1; size: .; length: 14; D: .; CDR3: CAISDHARLHEQFF; DNA: TGTGCCATCAGTGACCATGCTAGGCTCCATGAGCAGTTCTTC
V: TRBV6-2/TRBV6-3; J: TRBJ2-7; size: many; length: 12; D: .; CDR3: CASSSLTYEQYF; DNA: TGTGCCAGCAGTTCTCTCACCTACGAGCAGTACTTC
V: TRBV2; J: TRBJ2-2; size: .; length: 14; D: .; CDR3: CATYRTENTGELFF; DNA: TGTGCCACCTACAGGACAGAGAACACCGGGGAGCTGTTTTTT
V: TRBV11-2; J: TRBJ2-3; size: few; length: 18; D: TRBD2; CDR3: CASSLGLAGGQITDTQYF; DNA: TGTGCCAGCAGCTTAGGACTAGCGGGGGGTCAAATCACAGATACGCAGTATTTT
V: TRBV12-3/TRBV12-4; J: TRBJ1-1; size: few; length: 14; D: .; CDR3: CASSLAYLNTEAFF; DNA: TGTGCCAGCAGTCTGGCCTACCTGAACACTGAAGCTTTCTTT
V: TRBV2; J: TRBJ2-2; size: many; length: 16; D: .; CDR3: CASQGGERLATGELFF; DNA: TGTGCCAGTCAAGGGGGGGAGCGCCTGGCCACCGGGGAGCTGTTTTTT
V: TRBV5-1; J: TRBJ1-1; size: .; length: 14; D: .; CDR3: CASSNGGTNTEAFF; DNA: TGCGCCAGCAGCAATGGGGGCACGAACACTGAAGCTTTCTTT
V: TRBV4-1; J: TRBJ2-7; size: .; length: 15; D: TRBD1; CDR3: CASSLGTVGSYEQYF; DNA: TGCGCCAGCAGCCTGGGGACAGTAGGCTCCTACGAGCAGTACTTC
V: TRBV28; J: TRBJ1-6; size: few; length: 20; D: .; CDR3: CASSLLAGRAGVVNNSPLHF; DNA: TGTGCCAGCAGTTTATTGGCAGGCCGGGCTGGAGTAGTCAATAATTCACCCCTCCACTTT
V: TRBV6-2/TRBV6-3; J: TRBJ2-1; size: few; length: 18; D: .; CDR3: CASSYSRVQGRRGTEQFF; DNA: TGTGCCAGCAGTTACTCCAGGGTACAGGGCCGTCGAGGAACTGAGCAGTTCTTC
V: TRBV7-8; J: TRBJ2-3; size: .; length: 16; D: .; CDR3: CASSLVYGARTDTQYF; DNA: TGTGCCAGCAGCTTAGTTTACGGGGCCCGCACAGATACGCAGTATTTT
V: TRBV6-2/TRBV6-3; J: TRBJ2-7; size: few; length: 13; D: .; CDR3: CASSYTAAYEQYF; DNA: TGTGCCAGCAGTTACACAGCAGCCTACGAGCAGTACTTC
V: TRBV4-1; J: TRBJ2-5; size: many; length: 13; D: .; CDR3: CASSQRDQETQYF; DNA: TGCGCCAGCAGCCAGCGGGACCAAGAGACCCAGTACTTC
V: TRBV7-6; J: TRBJ2-5; size: few; length: 12; D: .; CDR3: CASSLADLTQYF; DNA: TGTGCCAGCAGCTTAGCTGACTTGACCCAGTACTTC